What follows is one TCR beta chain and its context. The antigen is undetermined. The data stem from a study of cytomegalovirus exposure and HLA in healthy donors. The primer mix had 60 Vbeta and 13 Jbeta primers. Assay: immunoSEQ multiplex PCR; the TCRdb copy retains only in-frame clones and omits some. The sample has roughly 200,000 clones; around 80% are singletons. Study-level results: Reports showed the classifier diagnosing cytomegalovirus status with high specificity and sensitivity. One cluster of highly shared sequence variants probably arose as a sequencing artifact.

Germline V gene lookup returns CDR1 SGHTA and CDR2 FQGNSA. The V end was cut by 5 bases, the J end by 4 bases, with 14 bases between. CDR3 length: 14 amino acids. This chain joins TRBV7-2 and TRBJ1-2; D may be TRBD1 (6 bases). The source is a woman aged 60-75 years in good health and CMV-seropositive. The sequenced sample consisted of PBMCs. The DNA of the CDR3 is TGTGCCAGCAGCCTAGATGGGGGGGCCTATGGCTACACCTTC. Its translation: CASSLDGGAYGYTF.